A single sample is the source of the 28 T cell receptor beta chains below, sequenced in a study of post-analysis software for immune sequencing data. Notes on the study in general: When patients were compared with controls, 4 or 5 TRBV segments were more frequent, TRBV5-6, TRBV5-1 and TRBV20-1 among them.

TCR beta cDNA libraries had unique molecular identifiers. From the PCR reads, TCRdb called clonotypes with MiXCR, one entry per CDR3 protein. The sample contains approximately 630,000 distinct CDR3 sequences, around 60% of which appear only once. No antigen has been assigned to these receptors. Sequences were obtained from blood. The source is a girl aged 2 to 10 with multiple sclerosis.

This clonotype was detected only once. The rearrangement links TRBV7-9 to TRBJ2-1, with D unresolved. There are 15 residues in the CDR3. The germline CDR1 and CDR2 sequences are SEHNR and FQNEAQ (reference sequence). Deletions cut 4 bases from V and 6 bases from J, with 16 bases between. CDR3 protein: CASSSHRPKGNEQFF. The CDR3 region has the DNA TGTGCCAGCAGCTCCCACCGGCCAAAGGGCAATGAGCAGTTCTTC.

The chain couples TRBV20-1 to TRBJ2-5; weak D call: TRBD1 (6 bases). The germline V gene has CDR1 DFQATT and CDR2 SNEGSKA (reference sequence). The V gene lost 3 bases and the J gene lost 2 bases, with 16 bases spanning the gap. The CDR3 has 15 residues. CDR3 DNA sequence: TGCAGTGCTAGTACCCAGGGGCTAGGTCAAGAGACCCAGTACTTC. This translates into CSASTQGLGQETQYF.

The CDR3 DNA reads as TGCAGTGCTAACGACAGGGTTGACTATGGCTACACCTTC. This sequence encodes CSANDRVDYGYTF. V usage is TRBV20-1 and J usage is TRBJ1-2; 7 positions match TRBD1. Looked up from germline, CDR1 is DFQATT and CDR2 is SNEGSKA (reference sequence). There are 13 residues in the CDR3. V trimming: 4 bases; J trimming: 3 bases; junction bases outside the gene matches: 5.

This clonotype is a singleton in its sample. V usage is TRBV28 and J usage is TRBJ2-7; 7 nucleotides align to TRBD2. The CDR3 runs to 14 residues. Germline values: CDR1 MDHEN, CDR2 SYDVKM. V dropped 6 bases and J dropped 7; count of bases not matched to a gene: 12. The CDR3 nucleotides are TGTGCCAGCAGCCACGGGAGGAGGGAAAAGGAGCAGTACTTC. As protein: CASSHGRREKEQYF.

This clonotype was detected only a few times. CDR3 sequence: CASSPHLGRNNSPLHF. DNA of the CDR3: TGTGCCAGCAGCCCACATCTCGGACGGAATAATTCACCCCTCCACTTT. V is TRBV6-6 and J is TRBJ1-6; no firm D call. The CDR3 consists of 16 residues. Germline CDR1 is MNHNY and CDR2 is SVGAGI (reference sequence). Trimming shortened V by 6 bases and J by 5 bases, and 17 bases separated the two germline ends.

V gene TRBV6-6 combines with J gene TRBJ2-7; D possibly uses TRBD1 or TRBD2 (5 bases each). Trimming took off 5 bases at V and 2 bases at J, with 16 bases between the two ends. The CDR3 is 15 amino acids. From germline, CDR1 is MNHNY and CDR2 SVGAGI (reference sequence). CDR3 sequence (DNA): TGTGCCAGCAGTCTCCCGGGACGGGCCACCTACGAGCAGTACTTC. It yields the protein CASSLPGRATYEQYF.

Points on this clonotype: This may arise from a read error, as a much more abundant clone is one base away. This chain connects TRBV12-3 or TRBV12-4 to TRBJ2-5, with D unclear. The length of the CDR3 is 15 residues. The V end lost 3 bases, the J end lost 11 bases, and 22 bases lay between the germline ends. CDR3 bases: TGTGCCAGCAGTTTCTCCCGGGCCAAACGCGGTGAGCAGTACTTC. This gives the protein CASSFSRAKRGEQYF.

This sequence joins TRBV4-1 and TRBJ2-7; 12 bases are a match to TRBD1. Unmatched junction bases numbered 12, after V lost 4 bases and J lost 2 bases. The length of the CDR3 is 18 residues. CDR1 MGHRA and CDR2 YSYEKL come from the germline V gene. The DNA of the CDR3 is TGCGCCAGCAGCCGAGACCCCGGGACAGGGGGCGCGACCTACGAGCAGTACTTC. Amino acids: CASSRDPGTGGATYEQYF.

V and J are TRBV10-3 and TRBJ2-5; either TRBD1 or TRBD2 may fit D (5 bases each). There are 14 residues in the CDR3. Germline V gene sequence: CDR1 ENHRY, CDR2 SYGVKD. Deletions cut 2 bases from V and 2 bases from J, with 9 bases between. The CDR3 DNA sequence: TGTGCCATCAGTGAGCCGGGACCTCAAGAGACCCAGTACTTC. Its translation: CAISEPGPQETQYF.

The table lists this clonotype with a few counts. This sequence joins TRBV5-1 and TRBJ2-2; the match to TRBD1 covers 7 bases. The CDR3 runs 15 residues. CDR1 and CDR2 from the germline V gene are SGHRS and YFSETQ. After removal of 0 bases from V and 4 bases from J, the junction contained 3 bases not matched to a gene. The CDR3 DNA reads TGCGCCAGCAGCTTGGACTGGACAGGCACCGGGGAGCTGTTTTTT. It translates to CASSLDWTGTGELFF.

The chain links TRBV6-2 or TRBV6-3 to TRBJ1-2; D gene uncertain. The germline V gene has CDR1 MNHEY and CDR2 SVGEGT. CDR3 length equals 12 residues. V was shortened by 6 bases and J by 6 bases, with 11 bases between the two germline ends. The CDR3 spells CASSQFLDGYTF. The CDR3 nucleotides read TGTGCCAGCAGCCAGTTCCTGGATGGCTACACCTTC.

This clonotype was counted only a few times. The V call is TRBV7-2, the J call TRBJ2-6, with TRBD2 identical over 8 bases. The CDR3 loop spans 15 amino acids. Germline loops: CDR1 SGHTA, CDR2 FQGNSA. V lost 5 bases and J lost 4; bases outside the gene matches: 4. The DNA of the CDR3 is TGTGCCAGCAGCAAAGCGGGGGCCGGGGCCAACGTCCTGACTTTC. Protein sequence: CASSKAGAGANVLTF.

This chain connects TRBV4-1 to TRBJ1-2, with 10 positions matching TRBD1. Trimming at V came to 1 base and at J to 6 bases, leaving 11 bases not matched to a gene. The CDR3 covers 17 residues. CDR1 is MGHRA, CDR2 YSYEKL, per germline. CDR3 nucleotide sequence: TGCGCCAGCAGCCAAGGGACGGCCGGGACAGGGGTTCATGGCTACACCTTC. Its translation is CASSQGTAGTGVHGYTF.

The rearrangement links TRBV7-2 to TRBJ2-3; D is undetermined. Germline V gives CDR1 SGHTA, CDR2 FQGNSA. The CDR3 covers 18 residues. The V and J ends lost 10 bases and 0 bases respectively, with 26 bases between them. For the CDR3, the DNA is TGTGCCACCCTGAAAAACAGCCCGCAGATAGGAAGCACAGATACGCAGTATTTT. This translates into CATLKNSPQIGSTDTQYF.

The chain has TRBV29-1 and TRBJ1-1; 9 bases fit TRBD1. The V gene end was trimmed by 6 bases and the J gene end by 1 base; junction bases not matched to a gene: 12. CDR1 and CDR2 (germline): SQVTM, ANQGSEA. The CDR3 is made up of 16 amino acids. CDR3 bases: TGCAGCGTCGCAGCCCGGGACAGGGTCAAGAACACTGAAGCTTTCTTT. Amino acid sequence: CSVAARDRVKNTEAFF.

J is TRBJ1-2 and V is TRBV4-1; TRBD1 might be the D (6 bases). The CDR3 totals 16 residues. V shed 0 bases and J shed 10 bases, with 21 bases lying between them. The germline CDR1 and CDR2 sequences are MGHRA and YSYEKL. The CDR3 spells CASSQDGAGVPGDYTF. The CDR3 bases are TGCGCCAGCAGCCAAGATGGGGCAGGGGTCCCCGGGGACTACACCTTC.

The chain combines TRBV20-1 with TRBJ2-3; D not resolved. Between the trimmed V and J ends, which lost 3 bases and 4 bases, there was a span of 14 bases. Germline V gene data show CDR1 as DFQATT and CDR2 as SNEGSKA (reference sequence). The CDR3 is 14 amino acids. In nucleotides, the CDR3 is TGCAGTGCTAGTTTTCCTAAAGTGGCAGATACGCAGTATTTT. This encodes CSASFPKVADTQYF.

In this sample, this clonotype turned up once. Sequence at one end of the junction differs from germline and may be a read error. The V gene is TRBV30, the J gene TRBJ2-7, with D possibly being TRBD1 (6 bases). Germline V CDR1 and CDR2: GTSNPN, SVGIG (reference sequence). The CDR3 length is 13 residues. The CDR3 sequence: CAGSEQGPYEQYF. CDR3 nucleotides: TGTGCCGGGAGTGAACAGGGTCCCTACGAGCAGTACTTC.

Only a few counts were recorded for this clonotype. The V gene is TRBV5-1, the J gene TRBJ1-1, with 10 bases matching TRBD1. This CDR3 region has 17 residues. Germline CDR1 and CDR2: SGHRS and YFSETQ. V gave up 2 bases and J gave up 7 bases; unmatched junction bases: 14. CDR3 sequence (DNA): TGCGCCAGCAGCTTTCTACCGGGACAGGGGATATCAGATGAAGCTTTCTTT. Translated, it gives CASSFLPGQGISDEAFF.

This chain uses TRBV13 with TRBJ2-7, with D maybe TRBD2 (7 bases). The CDR3 loop spans 15 amino acids. Germline V CDR1 and CDR2: PRHDT, FYEKMQ (reference sequence). V lost 0 bases and J lost 7, with 16 bases in between. For the CDR3, the DNA is TGTGCCAGCAGCTTAGGGGTTCAGGGGAGGGGAGAGCAGTACTTC. This codes for CASSLGVQGRGEQYF.

The chain recombines TRBV2 with TRBJ2-1, with a possible D match to TRBD2 (6 bases). The germline CDR1 and CDR2 sequences are SNHLY and FYNNEI. V was trimmed by 7 bases and J by 2 bases, leaving 15 bases between them. CDR3 length: 15 amino acids. CDR3 protein: CASTQLAVTYNEQFF. CDR3 sequence (DNA): TGTGCCAGCACCCAATTAGCGGTTACCTACAATGAGCAGTTCTTC.

V gene TRBV10-3 combines with J gene TRBJ2-7; 9 nucleotides match TRBD1. The V and J ends lost 6 bases and 3 bases, in that order; junction bases with no gene match: 3. Looked up from germline, CDR1 is ENHRY and CDR2 is SYGVKD. This CDR3 comprises 13 residues. CDR3 bases: TGTGCCATCAGATCGGGACAGGGCTACGAGCAGTACTTC. Its translation is CAIRSGQGYEQYF.

J is TRBJ2-5 and V is TRBV7-6; weak D call: TRBD1 (6 bases). CDR3 length: 13 amino acids. Germline V CDR1 and CDR2: SGHVS, FNYEAQ. The V end lost 5 bases, the J end lost 4 bases, and 11 bases lay between the germline ends. This chain's CDR3 is CASSPRQAETQYF. CDR3 coding DNA: TGTGCCAGCAGCCCTCGACAGGCAGAGACCCAGTACTTC.

The V call is TRBV29-1, the J call TRBJ2-7, with 11 bases aligning to TRBD1. The end of the DNA is better explained by TRBJ2-5, so the J call may be wrong. Germline CDR1 and CDR2: SQVTM and ANQGSEA. This CDR3 is built from 12 residues. The CDR3 loop is CSGGDRGKTQYF. The CDR3 region has the DNA TGCAGCGGGGGGGACAGGGGGAAGACCCAGTACTTC.

This chain links TRBV4-3 with TRBJ1-2; no clear D. The length of the CDR3 is 17 residues. Deletions cut 0 bases from V and 5 bases from J, with 19 bases between. The germline CDR1 and CDR2 sequences are LGHNA and YSLEER. This CDR3 is CASSQDSSPHLGYGYTF. DNA for the CDR3: TGCGCCAGCAGCCAAGATTCCAGTCCTCATCTCGGATATGGCTACACCTTC.

The chain joins TRBV10-3 to TRBJ2-3; a weak D match, TRBD2 (6 bases). The CDR3 is 15 amino acids. V shed 2 bases and J shed 2 bases, with 11 bases lying between them. Germline lookup yields CDR1 ENHRY and CDR2 SYGVKD. CDR3 bases: TGTGCCATCAGTGAGAGGCGGGATTTCACAGATACGCAGTATTTT. Translation: CAISERRDFTDTQYF.

This sequence joins TRBV5-1 and TRBJ2-1, with TRBD2 matching 7 bases. CDR3 length equals 14 residues. Trimming removed 6 bases from V and 2 bases from J; junction bases left unmatched: 5. CDR1 SGHRS and CDR2 YFSETQ come from the germline V gene. CDR3: CASIGEGPYNEQFF. The CDR3 DNA follows: TGCGCCAGCATAGGGGAGGGACCCTACAATGAGCAGTTCTTC.

The rearrangement uses TRBV29-1 and TRBJ1-1; D possibly corresponds to TRBD1 (6 bases). Trimming took 2 bases from V and 3 from J, leaving 13 bases between them. Germline values: CDR1 SQVTM, CDR2 ANQGSEA. CDR3 length equals 14 residues. This chain's CDR3 is CSVEHRVKDTEAFF. Written as DNA, the CDR3 is TGCAGCGTTGAACACAGGGTAAAGGACACTGAAGCTTTCTTT.